What follows is one T cell receptor beta chain and its context. The antigen is unknown. This entry is derived from a study of Ad26.COV2.S vaccination and SARS-CoV-2 variants. Findings and caveats of the study: Vaccine and placebo groups showed comparable non-spike TCR breadth.

Assay used: immunoSEQ multiplex PCR; TCRdb lists only in-frame clones, some missing. The sample lists about 450,000 clones; 89% were seen once. This CDR3 spans 11 amino acids. Trimming took off 6 bases at V and 7 bases at J, with 12 bases between the two ends. Germline loops: CDR1 DFQATT, CDR2 SNEGSKA (reference sequence). Treatment described: over 15 received Ad26.COV2.S at low or high dose, single or two shots; a few received placebo; per-sample allocation not given. The study sampled participants on day 63 after the first vaccine or placebo injection. This receptor was identified in a person between 18 and 59 years old who received the Ad26.COV2.S COVID-19 vaccine or a placebo. The material sequenced was peripheral blood, taken in a trial of Ad26.COV2.S vaccine versus placebo. The chain has TRBV20-1 and TRBJ1-2, with D uncertain. The CDR3 is CSATSGFGYTF. The CDR3 region has the DNA TGCAGTGCGACGTCCGGATTTGGCTACACCTTC.